This TCR beta chain appears in the sequencing data of a study of identical twins. Overall study results and limits: Conclusions were based on cross-sectional statistical analysis, without following the same donors.

This clonotype occurred many times. Its antigen is not identified. TCRdb recomputed calls from the 5' RACE reads with MiXCR, one row per CDR3 protein. The data contain 200,000 to 300,000 distinct CDR3 sequences, 5.5% to 7% of them seen just once; the ten biggest clones take up 3.5% to 4%. Germline CDR1 reads SGHKS; CDR2 reads YYEKEE (reference sequence). V lost 4 bases to trimming and J lost 2 bases, with 12 bases between them. The CDR3 extends over 14 amino acids. The data were also submitted as part of a second study, on yellow fever vaccine responses in identical twins.

The sample consisted of memory (CD45RO+) T cells sorted from blood. The chain couples TRBV5-5 to TRBJ2-5; perhaps D is TRBD1 or TRBD2 (5 bases each). This TCR came from a woman under 30 in good health. The DNA for the CDR3 is TGTGCCAGCAGCCTAGGGACGAAACAAGAGACCCAGTACTTC. This translates into CASSLGTKQETQYF.